These T cell receptor beta chains were read from a single sample in a study of beta chain features in type 1 diabetes. Sequenced by immunoSEQ multiplex PCR; TCRdb stores in-frame clones only, minus some. Of over 150,000 clones in the sample, around 7.9% were seen once. Material: central memory CD4+ T cells from blood. These receptors came from a man aged 18 to 30 with type 1 diabetes. The CDR3 runs from the conserved cysteine through the conserved F or W. The D gene is left open where the match is weak. Clone size is given for some rows only: seen once, a few or many times, or a class if the clone is expanded.

length	D	J	size	V	CDR3	DNA
15	NA	TRBJ2-6	NA	TRBV25-1	CASSVPGAGANVLTF	TGTGCCAGCAGTGTCCCAGGGGCTGGGGCCAACGTCCTGACTTTC
13	NA	TRBJ2-7	NA	TRBV18	CASSPMDKGEQYF	TGTGCCAGCTCACCAATGGACAAAGGCGAGCAGTACTTC
15	TRBD2	TRBJ2-1	NA	TRBV25-1	CASSLAGVSYNEQFF	TGTGCCAGCAGCCTAGCGGGAGTATCCTACAATGAGCAGTTCTTC
11	NA	TRBJ2-1	few	TRBV20-1	CSANGYNEQFF	TGCAGTGCTAACGGCTACAATGAGCAGTTCTTC
13	NA	TRBJ2-1	few	TRBV11-3	CASSSGWDNEQFF	TGTGCCAGCAGCTCAGGGTGGGACAATGAGCAGTTCTTC
14	NA	TRBJ2-7	NA	TRBV18	CASSPPFIVGEQYF	TGTGCCAGCTCACCGCCCTTTATAGTGGGCGAGCAGTACTTC
17	NA	TRBJ1-1	few	TRBV14	CASSPGRDNLMNTEAFF	TGTGCCAGCAGCCCAGGCCGGGACAACCTTATGAACACTGAAGCTTTCTTT
17	TRBD1	TRBJ1-5	few	TRBV23-1	CASSRRQGVGSNQPQHF	TGCGCCAGCAGTCGGCGACAGGGGGTAGGAAGCAATCAGCCCCAGCATTTT
16	TRBD2	TRBJ2-1	few	TRBV10-3	CAISVPSGRAVDEQFF	TGTGCCATCAGTGTTCCTAGCGGGAGGGCCGTCGATGAGCAGTTCTTC
17	TRBD1	TRBJ2-5	NA	TRBV28	CASSPLPGQGERGTQYF	TGTGCCAGCAGTCCGCTACCGGGACAGGGGGAACGGGGGACCCAGTACTTC
13	NA	TRBJ2-5	few	TRBV21-1	CARGGQKQETQYF	TGTGCCAGGGGGGGACAGAAACAAGAGACCCAGTACTTC
13	TRBD1	TRBJ2-2	NA	TRBV7-9	CASTLTGPGELFF	TGTGCCAGCACCCTGACAGGGCCCGGGGAGCTGTTTTTT
13	NA	TRBJ2-1	few	TRBV10-3	CAIKQSSYNEQFF	TGTGCCATCAAACAGAGCTCCTACAATGAGCAGTTCTTC
14	TRBD1	TRBJ2-5	few	TRBV5-1	CASGPTGGGETQYF	TGCGCCAGCGGCCCAACAGGGGGTGGAGAGACCCAGTACTTC
14	NA	TRBJ1-6	NA	TRBV30	CAWRRLSDNSPLHF	TGTGCCTGGAGACGACTCAGTGATAATTCACCCCTCCACTTT
15	NA	TRBJ1-2	few	TRBV5-1	CASSPLQAGDSGYTF	TGCGCCAGCAGCCCGCTCCAGGCGGGAGATTCGGGCTACACCTTC
15	NA	TRBJ1-6	few	TRBV10-2	CASSPEQGWNSPLHF	TGCGCCAGCAGCCCTGAACAGGGATGGAATTCACCCCTCCACTTT
15	NA	TRBJ1-2	many	TRBV30	CAWSITGWGNYGYTF	TGTGCCTGGAGTATCACAGGGTGGGGTAACTATGGCTACACCTTC
14	TRBD1	TRBJ1-4	few	TRBV5-6	CASSTQGAAEKLFF	TGTGCCAGCAGCACACAGGGGGCCGCTGAAAAACTGTTTTTT
16	TRBD1	TRBJ2-2	few	TRBV5-1	CASSLYIGTGAGELFF	TGCGCCAGCAGCCTATACATCGGGACAGGCGCCGGGGAGCTGTTTTTT
16	TRBD2	TRBJ2-4	NA	TRBV7-9	CASSSAGDLAKNIQYF	TGTGCCAGCAGCTCAGCGGGAGATCTAGCCAAAAACATTCAGTACTTC
15	TRBD2	TRBJ2-3	few	TRBV7-9	CASSSGLAVTDTQYF	TGTGCCAGCAGCTCGGGACTAGCGGTGACAGATACGCAGTATTTT
14	TRBD1	TRBJ1-6	once	TRBV28	CASSLGQGDSPLHF	TGTGCCAGCAGTTTAGGGCAGGGGGATTCACCCCTCCACTTT
12	TRBD1	TRBJ1-2	NA	TRBV10-3	CAISSQGNGYTF	TGTGCCATCAGCTCACAGGGGAATGGCTACACCTTC
14	TRBD1	TRBJ2-5	NA	TRBV18	CASSRRDRAETQYF	TGTGCCAGCTCTCGCCGGGACAGGGCAGAGACCCAGTACTTC
16	TRBD2	TRBJ2-7	few	TRBV6-6	CASSPLITSGRAEQYF	TGTGCCAGCAGTCCTTTAATCACTAGCGGGAGGGCCGAGCAGTACTTC
14	TRBD2	TRBJ2-1	NA	TRBV27	CASSFQRGHNEQFF	TGTGCCAGCAGTTTCCAGCGGGGTCACAATGAGCAGTTCTTC
16	TRBD2	TRBJ2-1	NA	TRBV5-1	CASSLEAGGPHNEQFF	TGCGCCAGCAGCTTGGAAGCGGGAGGGCCGCACAATGAGCAGTTCTTC
16	TRBD1	TRBJ1-3	NA	TRBV9	CASSEGQGLSGNTIYF	TGTGCCAGCAGCGAGGGACAGGGGTTGTCTGGAAACACCATATATTTT
14	NA	TRBJ2-1	NA	TRBV6-5	CASSPRQYASKQFF	TGTGCCAGCAGCCCAAGACAGTACGCTAGTAAGCAGTTCTTC
15	TRBD1	TRBJ2-1	NA	TRBV6-6	CASSPGTGTYNEQFF	TGTGCCAGCAGCCCCGGGACAGGGACATACAATGAGCAGTTCTTC
13	NA	TRBJ1-1	NA	TRBV30	CARQESMNTEAFF	TGTGCCAGACAGGAATCCATGAACACTGAAGCTTTCTTT
15	NA	TRBJ2-3	NA	TRBV11-2	CASSLARGYSDTQYF	TGTGCCAGCAGCTTAGCAAGGGGCTATTCAGATACGCAGTATTTT
12	NA	TRBJ1-3	few	TRBV19	CASMSSGNTIYF	TGTGCCAGTATGAGCTCTGGAAACACCATATATTTT
13	TRBD2	TRBJ2-3	many	TRBV15	CATSLAVTDTQYF	TGTGCCACCAGCCTAGCGGTCACAGATACGCAGTATTTT
16	TRBD2	TRBJ2-5	NA	TRBV9	CASTHLGAGGLETQYF	TGTGCCAGCACCCACCTGGGAGCGGGGGGGCTTGAGACCCAGTACTTC
14	NA	TRBJ1-3	few	TRBV18	CASSPGQAGNTIYF	TGTGCCAGCTCACCAGGGCAGGCTGGAAACACCATATATTTT
14	NA	TRBJ2-7	few	TRBV9	CASSGGLGPDEQYF	TGTGCCAGCAGCGGGGGACTTGGGCCCGACGAGCAGTACTTC
14	TRBD1	TRBJ2-7	few	TRBV28	CASSNPGQAYEQYF	TGTGCCAGCTCCAACCCAGGACAGGCCTACGAGCAGTACTTC
14	NA	TRBJ2-3	NA	TRBV4-2	CASSGGISTDTQYF	TGTGCCAGCAGTGGGGGGATCAGCACAGATACGCAGTATTTT
13	NA	TRBJ1-1	few	TRBV6-5	CASSYEVATEAFF	TGTGCCAGCAGTTACGAGGTCGCGACTGAAGCTTTCTTT
12	NA	TRBJ1-2	NA	TRBV19	CASEGETYGYTF	TGTGCCAGTGAGGGGGAGACCTATGGCTACACCTTC
16	TRBD1	TRBJ2-1	NA	TRBV18	CASSPYDRGRYNEQFF	TGTGCCAGCTCACCATACGACAGGGGCAGGTACAATGAGCAGTTCTTC
14	TRBD1	TRBJ1-1	NA	TRBV18	CASSSGQTNTEAFF	TGTGCCAGCTCATCGGGACAGACGAACACTGAAGCTTTCTTT
14	TRBD2	TRBJ2-7	many	TRBV28	CATRRLAGANEQYF	TGTGCCACCAGGAGACTAGCGGGAGCTAACGAGCAGTACTTC
15	NA	TRBJ1-1	NA	TRBV28	CASSSWNGGDTEAFF	TGTGCCAGCAGTTCTTGGAACGGGGGGGACACTGAAGCTTTCTTT
15	NA	TRBJ2-3	many	TRBV4-2	CASSQGGGGADTQYF	TGTGCCAGCAGCCAAGGAGGGGGAGGGGCAGATACGCAGTATTTT
15	TRBD1	TRBJ1-5	few	TRBV6-4	CASSENTGGGQPQHF	TGTGCCAGCAGTGAGAATACAGGGGGCGGTCAGCCCCAGCATTTT
14	TRBD1	TRBJ2-3	NA	TRBV11-2	CASSSPTGADTQYF	TGTGCCAGCAGCTCCCCAACAGGGGCAGATACGCAGTATTTT
14	NA	TRBJ2-1	few	TRBV5-5	CASSLSLAINEQFF	TGTGCCAGCAGCTTGTCTCTAGCCATCAATGAGCAGTTCTTC
18	NA	TRBJ1-5	few	TRBV28	CASSSPYPSGGVNQPQHF	TGTGCCAGCAGTTCCCCGTACCCAAGCGGCGGGGTCAATCAGCCCCAGCATTTT
16	TRBD1	TRBJ2-2	few	TRBV5-1	CASSTPTGSRTGELFF	TGCGCCAGCAGCACTCCGACAGGGTCAAGGACCGGGGAGCTGTTTTTT
11	TRBD2	TRBJ2-1	few	TRBV20-1	CSARGGSEQFF	TGCAGTGCTAGGGGCGGGAGTGAGCAGTTCTTC